The present entry profiles one T cell receptor (beta chain) with its context. V trimming: 0 bases; J trimming: 6 bases; junction bases outside the gene matches: 11. Germline lookup yields CDR1 WSHSY and CDR2 SAAADI. The CDR3 loop spans 16 amino acids. Participant ages covered about 18 to 100 years across about two dozen US areas. Researchers sorted participants into cohorts using their self-reported clinical history. Some clones are missing from TCRdb's copy, which holds only in-frame ones; the method was immunoSEQ multiplex PCR. The sample records 220,000 or so clones, 84% being singletons. The entry originates in a study of blood T cell repertoires in COVID-19. Study-wide context: Sources were T cells, B-cell-depleted T cells, or PBMCs; the material itself was cDNA or gDNA.

V usage is TRBV10-2 and J usage is TRBJ2-7, with TRBD1 matching 7 bases. The sequence was collected from a woman aged 40 to 50 who had recovered from COVID-19. The sequenced sample consisted of PBMCs or T cells enriched from blood (not recorded which). The DNA of the CDR3 is TGCGCCAGCAGTGAGTCTTATCGACAGGGTAAGGGCGAGCAGTACGTC. Its protein is CASSESYRQGKGEQYV.